These 12 T cell receptor beta chains were sequenced from one sample in a study of human T cells and chemical hapten exposure. TCRdb passed the RACE reads through MiXCR, listing each CDR3 protein once. Of around 360,000 distinct CDR3 sequences listed, nearly 6.5% are singletons. Time point of the sample: patch test 2, 6 weeks after DPC sensitization. Described treatment: therapeutic diphenylcyclopropenone sensitization with weekly scalp DPC. Sample: whole blood, taken in connection with sensitization to the hapten diphenylcyclopropenone (DPC). All receptors derive from a woman aged 18-35 years with alopecia areata. Some clones in this sample may be carry-over from other donors' samples.

The J gene is TRBJ2-3, the V gene TRBV7-9; 8 positions match TRBD2. After removal of 5 bases from V and 3 bases from J, the junction contained 4 bases not matched to a gene. The CDR3 consists of 14 residues. The germline V gene has CDR1 SEHNR and CDR2 FQNEAQ (reference sequence). The DNA of the CDR3 is TGTGCCAGCAGCCAAAGACTAGCGACAGATACGCAGTATTTT. This sequence encodes CASSQRLATDTQYF. Complete variable domain (other parts from reference TRBV7-9 and TRBJ2-3): DTGVSQNPRHKITKRGQNVTFRCDPISEHNRLYWYRQTLGQGPEFLTYFQNEAQLEKSRLLSDRFSAERPKGSFSTLEIQRTEQGDSAMYLCASSQRLATDTQYFGPGTRLTVL.

This clonotype has more than one count but fewer than ten. This chain joins TRBV6-5 and TRBJ2-3, with D maybe TRBD1 (5 bases). V lost 0 bases and J 3 bases, leaving 13 bases between the germline ends. CDR3 length: 16 residues. The germline CDR1 and CDR2 sequences are MNHEY and SVGAGI. DNA for the CDR3: TGTGCCAGCAGTTACTCGCCAGGGCAACGTACAGATACGCAGTATTTT. It specifies CASSYSPGQRTDTQYF.

This clonotype has a handful of counts. The chain joins TRBV21-1 to TRBJ1-3; TRBD1, the table's D call, lacks a check against the DNA. TRBV21-1 is a recognized pseudogene. The CDR3 runs to 17 residues. This CDR3 reads CASRSGGASLSGNTIYF. In DNA, the CDR3 is TGTGCCAGCAGATCTGGGGGGGCCTCGCTAAGTGGAAACACCATATATTTT.

V usage is TRBV20-1 and J usage is TRBJ1-1, with 7 bases fitting TRBD1. J gave up 3 bases and V 5 bases, and 9 bases lay outside the gene matches. CDR1 and CDR2 from the germline V gene are DFQATT and SNEGSKA (reference sequence). There are 14 residues in the CDR3. In DNA, the CDR3 is TGCAGTGCTCCAAACCCCACAGGGGACACTGAAGCTTTCTTT. This gives the protein CSAPNPTGDTEAFF.

This clonotype was seen a handful of times. CDR3 in DNA: TGTGCCAGCAGTACCCTCGGACTCGGATTAACCTACAATGAGCAGTTCTTC. Translated: CASSTLGLGLTYNEQFF. The gene calls are TRBV6-5 and TRBJ2-1; possible D gene TRBD2, 5 bases. The germline V gene encodes CDR1 MNHEY and CDR2 SVGAGI. V was clipped by 5 bases and J by 2 bases, with 19 bases between them. The CDR3 runs 17 residues.

The table lists this clonotype with many counts. The chain is built from TRBV24-1 and TRBJ1-6; TRBD1 agrees at 8 bases. This CDR3 has 22 residues. CDR1 and CDR2 from the germline V gene are KGHDR and SFDVKD. The J segment lost 8 bases and the V segment lost 3 bases, leaving 26 bases of the junction unmatched. In nucleotides, the CDR3 is TGTGCCACCAGTGATCTCCCCCCTAAGACAGGGGCAGTATCGGTCAGGGATTCACCCCTCCACTTT. Protein: CATSDLPPKTGAVSVRDSPLHF.

This clonotype appeared many times. The chain has TRBV6-5 and TRBJ1-2; weak D call: TRBD1 (6 bases). Looked up from germline, CDR1 is MNHEY and CDR2 is SVGAGI. The CDR3 is 15 amino acids. Trimming left V 0 bases short and J 4 bases short, with 12 bases between. CDR3 in amino acids: CASSYSRGRGYGYTF. CDR3 nucleotides: TGTGCCAGCAGTTACTCGCGGGGGCGCGGCTATGGCTACACCTTC.

This sequence joins TRBV20-1 and TRBJ2-1; 7 bases match TRBD2. V was pared by 6 bases and J by 4 bases, with 9 bases of the junction left unmatched. This CDR3 contains 14 residues. The V gene's germline CDR1 is DFQATT and CDR2 SNEGSKA (reference sequence). CDR3 sequence (DNA): TGCAGTGCGCCGAGCGGGGCCCTTTACAATGAGCAGTTCTTC. It is translated as CSAPSGALYNEQFF.

In its sample, this clonotype was seen many times. The genes are TRBV4-3 and TRBJ1-4, with D tentatively TRBD1 (5 bases). V dropped 0 bases and J dropped 0 bases, with 14 bases sitting between them. Germline lookup yields CDR1 LGHNA and CDR2 YSLEER. This CDR3 contains 18 residues. The CDR3 DNA follows: TGCGCCAGCAGCCAAGATATCGTGGGACGGGCAACTAATGAAAAACTGTTTTTT. Translating it yields CASSQDIVGRATNEKLFF.

The rearrangement links TRBV6-2 or TRBV6-3 to TRBJ2-1, with 7 positions matching TRBD1. Germline V lookup: CDR1 MNHEY, CDR2 SVGEGT. The V segment lost 2 bases and the J segment 1 base; nucleotides outside the gene matches: 5. This CDR3 has 16 residues. The CDR3 nucleotides are TGTGCCAGCAGTTACCTAGGGACAGAATCCTACAATGAGCAGTTCTTC. Translation: CASSYLGTESYNEQFF.

The table lists this clonotype with many counts. J is TRBJ1-4 and V is TRBV6-5, with 7 bases lining up with TRBD1. The V gene end was trimmed by 2 bases and the J gene end by 13 bases; junction bases not matched to a gene: 7. CDR1 and CDR2 (germline): MNHEY, SVGAGI. The CDR3 sequence is 13 residues long. The CDR3 sequence is CASSYRNRGSLFF. The CDR3 nucleotides read TGTGCCAGCAGTTACCGTAACAGGGGATCACTGTTTTTT.

There are many counts of this clonotype. V gene TRBV20-1 combines with J gene TRBJ1-3; D unresolved. Germline V gene sequence: CDR1 DFQATT, CDR2 SNEGSKA (reference sequence). V was clipped by 0 bases and J by 7 bases, with 4 bases between them. The CDR3 is 11 residues long. Written as DNA, the CDR3 is TGCAGTGCTAGAGAGACTAACACCATATATTTT. Amino acids: CSARETNTIYF.